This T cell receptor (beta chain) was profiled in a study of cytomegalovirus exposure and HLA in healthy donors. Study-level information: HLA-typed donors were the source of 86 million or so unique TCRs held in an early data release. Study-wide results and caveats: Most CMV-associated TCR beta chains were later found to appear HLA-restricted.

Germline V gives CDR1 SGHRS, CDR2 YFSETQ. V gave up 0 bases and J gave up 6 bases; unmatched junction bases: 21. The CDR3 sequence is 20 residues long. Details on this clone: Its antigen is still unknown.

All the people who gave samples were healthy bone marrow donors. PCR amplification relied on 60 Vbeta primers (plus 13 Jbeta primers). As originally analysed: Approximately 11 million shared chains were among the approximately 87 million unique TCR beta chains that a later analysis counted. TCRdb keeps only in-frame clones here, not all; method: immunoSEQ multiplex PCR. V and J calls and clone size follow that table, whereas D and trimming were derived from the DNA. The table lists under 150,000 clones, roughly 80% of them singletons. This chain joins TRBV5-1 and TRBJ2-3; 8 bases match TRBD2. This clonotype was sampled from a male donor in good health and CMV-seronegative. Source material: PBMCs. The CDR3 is CASSLAPVSGSVGRLDTQYF. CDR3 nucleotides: TGCGCCAGCAGCTTGGCCCCCGTCAGCGGGAGTGTAGGGAGATTGGATACGCAGTATTTT.